What follows is one T cell receptor (beta chain) and its context. Its antigen is currently unknown. The sample is drawn from a study of cytomegalovirus exposure and HLA in healthy donors. Broader study findings: Presence/absence analyses assumed roughly uniform sequencing depth across donors. Likely technical artifact: a cluster of highly shared sequence variants. TCR beta chains numbering some 160 were designated cytomegalovirus-associated.

PCR employed 60 Vbeta and 13 Jbeta primers. This table comes from immunoSEQ multiplex PCR, and its TCRdb copy is limited to in-frame clones, with some not included. The sample consists of around 220,000 clones, 60% to 80% of them appearing once. The CDR3 covers 15 residues. Per germline, CDR1 SGHDT and CDR2 YYEEEE. The ends lost 0 bases at V and 8 bases at J; junction bases unmatched: 7. This clonotype was sampled from a man younger than 35 in good health and CMV-seronegative. The sequencing input was PBMCs. The chain recombines TRBV5-6 with TRBJ1-4, with TRBD1 matching 7 bases. CDR3 in amino acids: CASSLETGKGEKLFF. CDR3 in DNA: TGTGCCAGCAGCTTGGAGACAGGGAAAGGGGAAAAACTGTTTTTT.